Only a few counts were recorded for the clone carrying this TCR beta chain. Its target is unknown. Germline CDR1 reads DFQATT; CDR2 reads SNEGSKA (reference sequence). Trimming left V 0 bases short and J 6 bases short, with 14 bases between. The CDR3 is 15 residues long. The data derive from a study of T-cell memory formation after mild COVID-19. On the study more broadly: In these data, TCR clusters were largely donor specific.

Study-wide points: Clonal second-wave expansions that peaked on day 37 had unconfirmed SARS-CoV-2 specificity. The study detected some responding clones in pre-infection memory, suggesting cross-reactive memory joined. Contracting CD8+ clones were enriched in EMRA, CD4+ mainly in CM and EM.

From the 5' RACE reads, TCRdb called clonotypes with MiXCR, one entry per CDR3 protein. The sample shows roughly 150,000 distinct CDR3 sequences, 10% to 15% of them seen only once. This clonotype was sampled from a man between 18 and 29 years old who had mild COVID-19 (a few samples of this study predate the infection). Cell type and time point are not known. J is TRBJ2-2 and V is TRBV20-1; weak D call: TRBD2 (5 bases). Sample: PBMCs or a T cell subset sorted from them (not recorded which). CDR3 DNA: TGCAGTGCTAGAGATCCGTCCGGGAAGGCCGGGGAGCTGTTTTTT. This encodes CSARDPSGKAGELFF.